Following are 2 T cell receptor beta chains from one sample sequenced in a study of blood T cell repertoires in COVID-19. The repertoire was sequenced with immunoSEQ multiplex PCR; TCRdb's copy has only in-frame clones and lacks some. Among about 200,000 clones, more than 75% were seen once, and the ten largest hold roughly 3%. Sequencing was done on a sample of peripheral blood. The receptors were gathered from a man aged 55 to 69 with acute or convalescent COVID-19.

This clone was recorded only once. The rearrangement joins TRBV7-6 to TRBJ2-2; weak D call: TRBD1 (6 bases). Germline CDR1 and CDR2: SGHVS and FNYEAQ. This CDR3 has 15 residues. Trimming took 5 bases from V and 1 from J, leaving 11 bases between them. The CDR3, as DNA: TGTGCCAGCAGCCCAGGGGACGGGAACACCGGGGAGCTGTTTTTT. This translates into CASSPGDGNTGELFF.

V gene TRBV18 combines with J gene TRBJ2-3; 9 bases fit TRBD2. The CDR3 is made up of 15 amino acids. V shed 5 bases and J 1 base; nucleotides not matched to a gene: 4. Germline assignment: CDR1 KGHSH and CDR2 LQKENI. The CDR3 spells CASSRPSGGTDTQYF. CDR3 bases: TGTGCCAGCTCAAGGCCTAGCGGGGGCACAGATACGCAGTATTTT. Drawing the rest from reference TRBV18 and TRBJ2-3, the complete variable domain is NAGVMQNPRHLVRRRGQEARLRCSPMKGHSHVYWYRQLPEEGLKFMVYLQKENIIDESGMPKERFSAEFPKEGPSILRIQQVVRGDSAAYFCASSRPSGGTDTQYFGPGTRLTVL.